The clone carrying this TCR beta chain has more than one count but fewer than ten. Its target is unknown. The germline V gene has CDR1 SGHRS and CDR2 YFSETQ. The CDR3 has 15 amino acids. Trimming took off 0 bases at V and 3 bases at J, with 10 bases between the two ends. The data were obtained in a study of CD8 T cells in ankylosing spondylitis. Overall study findings and caveats: Fewer than ten highly homologous variants made up a TCR beta motif that seemed to typify ankylosing spondylitis blood. Enrichment of disease-linked clones was reportedly significant in matched ankylosing spondylitis synovial fluid.

Quantitative 5'-RACE with molecular barcodes was used to make the TCR beta libraries. TCRdb re-called the 5' RACE reads through MiXCR, storing one row per CDR3 protein. Of under 850,000 distinct CDR3 sequences in the sample, 15% to 20% are singletons; the top ten hold 19%. This sequence joins TRBV5-1 and TRBJ2-1; the D call may be TRBD1 or TRBD2 (5 bases each). The receptor's source is a male donor with ankylosing spondylitis. What was sequenced was blood, either unsorted or a sorted T cell fraction (not recorded which). The CDR3 DNA reads as TGCGCCAGCAGCTTGGAGGGGACGGACTACAATGAGCAGTTCTTC. It specifies CASSLEGTDYNEQFF.